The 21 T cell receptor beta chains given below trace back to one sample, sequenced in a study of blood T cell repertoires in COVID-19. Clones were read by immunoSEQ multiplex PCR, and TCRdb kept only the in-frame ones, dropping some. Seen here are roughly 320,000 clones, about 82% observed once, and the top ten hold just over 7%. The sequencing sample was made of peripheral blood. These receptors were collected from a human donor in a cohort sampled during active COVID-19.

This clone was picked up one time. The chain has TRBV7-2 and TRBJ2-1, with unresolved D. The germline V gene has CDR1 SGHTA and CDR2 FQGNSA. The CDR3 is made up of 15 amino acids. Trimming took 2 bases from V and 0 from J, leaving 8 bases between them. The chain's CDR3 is CASSLRSNSYNEQFF. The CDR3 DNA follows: TGTGCCAGCAGCTTAAGGAGTAACTCCTACAATGAGCAGTTCTTC.

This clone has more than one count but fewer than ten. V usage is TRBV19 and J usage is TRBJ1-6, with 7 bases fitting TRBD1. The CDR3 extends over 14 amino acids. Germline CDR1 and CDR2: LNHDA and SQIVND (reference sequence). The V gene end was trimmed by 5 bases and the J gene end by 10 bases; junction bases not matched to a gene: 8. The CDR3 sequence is CASSLGGKYSPLHF. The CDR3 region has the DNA TGTGCCAGTAGTTTAGGGGGCAAGTACTCACCCCTCCACTTT.

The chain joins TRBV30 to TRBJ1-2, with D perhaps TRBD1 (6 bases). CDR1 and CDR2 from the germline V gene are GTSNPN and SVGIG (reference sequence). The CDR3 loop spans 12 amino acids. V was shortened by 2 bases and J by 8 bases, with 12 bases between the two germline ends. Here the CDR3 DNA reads TGTGCCTGGAGTCAGGGGCCGGGAGGCTACACCTTC. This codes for CAWSQGPGGYTF.

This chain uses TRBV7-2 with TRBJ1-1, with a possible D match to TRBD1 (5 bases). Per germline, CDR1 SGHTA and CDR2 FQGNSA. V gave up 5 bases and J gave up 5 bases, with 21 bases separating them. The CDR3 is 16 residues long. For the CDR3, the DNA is TGTGCCAGCAGCCCTGGTATTCGACAGCTTTGGACTGAAGCTTTCTTT. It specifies CASSPGIRQLWTEAFF.

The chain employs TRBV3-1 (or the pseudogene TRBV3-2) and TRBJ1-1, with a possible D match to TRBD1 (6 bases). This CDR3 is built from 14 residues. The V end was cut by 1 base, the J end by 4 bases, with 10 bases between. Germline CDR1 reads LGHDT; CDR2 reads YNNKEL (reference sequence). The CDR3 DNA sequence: TGTGCCAGCAGCCAAGCGGGGGGGCGCACTGAAGCTTTCTTT. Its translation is CASSQAGGRTEAFF.

CDR3 nucleotide sequence: TGTGCCAGCTCAGACTGGGTTTTTTCCTACAATGAGCAGTTCTTC. Translated, it gives CASSDWVFSYNEQFF. This chain connects TRBV18 to TRBJ2-1; D remains ambiguous. The germline CDR1 and CDR2 sequences are KGHSH and LQKENI. There are 15 residues in the CDR3. The V end was cut by 5 bases, the J end by 1 base, with 12 bases between.

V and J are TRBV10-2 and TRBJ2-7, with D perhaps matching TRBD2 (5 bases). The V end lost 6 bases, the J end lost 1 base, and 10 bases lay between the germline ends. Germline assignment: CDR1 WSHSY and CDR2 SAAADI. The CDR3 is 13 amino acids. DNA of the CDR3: TGCGCCAGCAGCCTACTAGAATCCTACGAGCAGTACTTC. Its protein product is CASSLLESYEQYF.

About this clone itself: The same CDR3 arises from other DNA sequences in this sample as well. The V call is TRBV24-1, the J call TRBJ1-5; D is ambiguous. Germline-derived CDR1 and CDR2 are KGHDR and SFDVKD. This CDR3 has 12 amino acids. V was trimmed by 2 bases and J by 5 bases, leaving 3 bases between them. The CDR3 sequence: CATSDSDQPQHF. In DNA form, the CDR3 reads TGTGCCACCAGTGATTCCGATCAGCCCCAGCATTTT.

The CDR3 sequence is CASSSGEREQFF. The CDR3 region has the DNA TGTGCCAGCAGCTCTGGGGAGAGGGAGCAGTTCTTC. J is TRBJ2-1 and V is TRBV7-9; a possible D gene is TRBD2 (5 bases). Germline CDR1 is SEHNR and CDR2 is FQNEAQ (reference sequence). The CDR3 length is 12 residues. V shed 4 bases and J shed 10 bases, with 11 bases lying between them.

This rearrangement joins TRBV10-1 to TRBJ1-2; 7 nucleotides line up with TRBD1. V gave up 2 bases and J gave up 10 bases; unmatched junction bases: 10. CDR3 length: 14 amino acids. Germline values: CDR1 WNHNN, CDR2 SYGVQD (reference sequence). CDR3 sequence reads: CASSEPFDRVAYTF. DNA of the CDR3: TGCGCCAGCAGTGAGCCATTCGACAGGGTGGCCTACACCTTC.

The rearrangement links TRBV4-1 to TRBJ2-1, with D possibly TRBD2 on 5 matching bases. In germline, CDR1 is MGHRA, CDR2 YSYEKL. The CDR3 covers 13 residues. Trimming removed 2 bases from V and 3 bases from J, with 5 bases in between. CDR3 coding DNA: TGCGCCAGCAGCCAAACTAGCTACAATGAGCAGTTCTTC. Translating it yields CASSQTSYNEQFF.

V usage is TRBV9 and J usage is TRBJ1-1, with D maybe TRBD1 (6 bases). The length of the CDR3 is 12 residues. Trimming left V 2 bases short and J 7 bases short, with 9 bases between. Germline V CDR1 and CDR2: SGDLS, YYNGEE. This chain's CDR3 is CASSVQDSEAFF. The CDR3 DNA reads TGTGCCAGCAGCGTGCAGGACAGTGAAGCTTTCTTT.

The CDR3 DNA follows: TGTGCCAGCAAAAACAGGGATGAGCAGTTCTTC. This codes for CASKNRDEQFF. The V and J genes are TRBV6-5 and TRBJ2-1; TRBD1 might be the D (6 bases). Deletions cut 7 bases from V and 8 bases from J, with 9 bases between. The length of the CDR3 is 11 residues. In germline, CDR1 is MNHEY, CDR2 SVGAGI.

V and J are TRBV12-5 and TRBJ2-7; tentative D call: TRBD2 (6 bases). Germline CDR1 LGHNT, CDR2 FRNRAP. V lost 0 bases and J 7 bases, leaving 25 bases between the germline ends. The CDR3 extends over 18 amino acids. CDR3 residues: CASGLVVLEEGFDREQYF. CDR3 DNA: TGTGCTAGTGGTTTGGTAGTATTAGAGGAGGGGTTCGACCGTGAGCAGTACTTC.

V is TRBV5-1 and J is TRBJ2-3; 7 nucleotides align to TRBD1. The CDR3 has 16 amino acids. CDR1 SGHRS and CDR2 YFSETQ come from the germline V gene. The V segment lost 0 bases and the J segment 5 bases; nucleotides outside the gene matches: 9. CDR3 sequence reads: CASSLDQGGPGDTQYF. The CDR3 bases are TGCGCCAGCAGCTTGGATCAAGGGGGCCCTGGAGATACGCAGTATTTT.

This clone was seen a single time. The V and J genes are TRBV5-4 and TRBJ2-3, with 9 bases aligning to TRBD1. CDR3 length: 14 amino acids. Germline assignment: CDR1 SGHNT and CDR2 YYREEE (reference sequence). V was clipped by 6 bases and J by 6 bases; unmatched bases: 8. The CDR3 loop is CASNRRTGDDTQYF. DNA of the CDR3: TGTGCCAGCAACCGACGGACAGGGGACGATACGCAGTATTTT.

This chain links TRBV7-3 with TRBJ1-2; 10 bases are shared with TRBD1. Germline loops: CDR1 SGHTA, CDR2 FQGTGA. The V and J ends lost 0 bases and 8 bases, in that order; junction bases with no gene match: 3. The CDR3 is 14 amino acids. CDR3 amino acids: CASSLTGTGDGYTF. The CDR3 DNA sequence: TGTGCCAGCAGCTTAACCGGGACAGGGGACGGCTACACCTTC.

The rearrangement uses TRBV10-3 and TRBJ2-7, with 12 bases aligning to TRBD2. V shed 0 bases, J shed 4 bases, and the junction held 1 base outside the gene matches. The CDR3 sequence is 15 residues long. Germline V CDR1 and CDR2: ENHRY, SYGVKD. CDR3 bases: TGTGCCATCAGTGAGTCGACTAGCGGGGGTTACGAGCAGTACTTC. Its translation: CAISESTSGGYEQYF.

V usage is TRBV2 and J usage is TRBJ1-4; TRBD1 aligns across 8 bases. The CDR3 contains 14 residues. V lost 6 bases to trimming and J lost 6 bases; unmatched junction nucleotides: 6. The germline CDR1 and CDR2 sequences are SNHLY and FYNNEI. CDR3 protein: CASRGTGGYEKLFF. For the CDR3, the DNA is TGTGCCAGCAGGGGGACAGGAGGATATGAAAAACTGTTTTTT.

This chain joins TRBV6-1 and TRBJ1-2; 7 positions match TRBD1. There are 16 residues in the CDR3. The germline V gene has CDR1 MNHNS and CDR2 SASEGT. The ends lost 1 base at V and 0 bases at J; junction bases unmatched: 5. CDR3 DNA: TGTGCCAGCAGTGAAGAGGAGGGGGCAGCTAACTATGGCTACACCTTC. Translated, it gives CASSEEEGAANYGYTF.

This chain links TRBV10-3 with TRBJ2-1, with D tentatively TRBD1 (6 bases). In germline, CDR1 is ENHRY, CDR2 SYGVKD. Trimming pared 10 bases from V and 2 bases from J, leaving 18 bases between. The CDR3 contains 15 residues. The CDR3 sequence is CATVPEAGAYNEQFF. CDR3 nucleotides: TGTGCCACGGTCCCTGAGGCAGGGGCCTACAATGAGCAGTTCTTC.